One sample yielded the 5 T cell receptor beta chains listed below, sequenced in a study of T cell responses to AZD1222 COVID-19 vaccine. Some clones are missing from TCRdb's copy, which holds only in-frame ones; the method was immunoSEQ multiplex PCR. The sample contains some 200,000 clones, 88% of which appear only once. The sample in question was peripheral blood, obtained 28 days after the second AZD1222 dose. Receptors originate from an adult who received the AZD1222 COVID-19 vaccine.

This rearrangement joins TRBV7-2 to TRBJ2-7, with D possibly TRBD2 on 5 matching bases. The CDR3 loop spans 15 amino acids. The V gene lost 4 bases and the J gene lost 3 bases, with 16 bases spanning the gap. Germline CDR1 reads SGHTA; CDR2 reads FQGNSA. Here the CDR3 DNA reads TGTGCCAGCAGCTCCCTCGGGAATTCGGTCTACGAGCAGTACTTC. As protein: CASSSLGNSVYEQYF.

The chain recombines TRBV28 with TRBJ2-7, with D perhaps matching TRBD1 or TRBD2 (5 bases each). The V end lost 5 bases, the J end lost 1 base, and 15 bases lay between the germline ends. The CDR3 contains 15 residues. Germline CDR1 is MDHEN and CDR2 is SYDVKM. For the CDR3, the DNA is TGTGCCAGCAGTCCATGGGGAGAGGGGTCCTACGAGCAGTACTTC. Its protein product is CASSPWGEGSYEQYF.

This chain joins TRBV10-3 and TRBJ1-2, with D maybe TRBD1 (5 bases). V shed 7 bases and J shed 7 bases, with 10 bases lying between them. This CDR3 contains 11 residues. Germline values: CDR1 ENHRY, CDR2 SYGVKD. CDR3 DNA sequence: TGTGCCATCACCCCAGGGTTTGGCTACACCTTC. Translating it yields CAITPGFGYTF.

The chain carries TRBV5-1 and TRBJ2-3; D is undetermined. V lost 2 bases and J lost 4, with 11 bases in between. This CDR3 comprises 14 residues. Germline loops: CDR1 SGHRS, CDR2 YFSETQ. This chain's CDR3 is CASSFVENSDTQYF. The CDR3 region has the DNA TGCGCCAGCAGCTTCGTGGAAAACTCAGATACGCAGTATTTT. Looking up the rest from reference TRBV5-1 and TRBJ2-3 gives the full variable domain: KAGVTQTPRYLIKTRGQQVTLSCSPISGHRSVSWYQQTPGQGLQFLFEYFSETQRNKGNFPGRFSGRQFSNSRSEMNVSTLELGDSALYLCASSFVENSDTQYFGPGTRLTVL.

J is TRBJ1-1 and V is TRBV5-1; no clear D gene. Trimming stripped 4 bases from V and 4 bases from J, with 17 bases between. CDR1 is SGHRS, CDR2 YFSETQ, per germline. The CDR3 loop spans 15 amino acids. CDR3 region: CASSRDTGVGTEAFF. In DNA, the CDR3 is TGCGCCAGCAGCCGAGACACTGGCGTGGGCACTGAAGCTTTCTTT.